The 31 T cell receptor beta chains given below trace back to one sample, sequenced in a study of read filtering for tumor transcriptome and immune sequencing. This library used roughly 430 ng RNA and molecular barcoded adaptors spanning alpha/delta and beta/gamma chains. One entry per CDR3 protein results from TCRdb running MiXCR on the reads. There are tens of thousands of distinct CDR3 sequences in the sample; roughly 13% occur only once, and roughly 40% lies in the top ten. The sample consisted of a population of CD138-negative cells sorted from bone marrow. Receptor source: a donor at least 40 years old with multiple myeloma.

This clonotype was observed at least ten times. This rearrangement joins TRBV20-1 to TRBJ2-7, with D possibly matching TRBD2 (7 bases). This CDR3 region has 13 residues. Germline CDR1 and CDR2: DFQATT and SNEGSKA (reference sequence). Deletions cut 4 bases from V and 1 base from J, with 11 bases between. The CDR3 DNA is TGCAGTGCTAACGGGGGGCTTTCCTACGAGCAGTACTTC. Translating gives CSANGGLSYEQYF.

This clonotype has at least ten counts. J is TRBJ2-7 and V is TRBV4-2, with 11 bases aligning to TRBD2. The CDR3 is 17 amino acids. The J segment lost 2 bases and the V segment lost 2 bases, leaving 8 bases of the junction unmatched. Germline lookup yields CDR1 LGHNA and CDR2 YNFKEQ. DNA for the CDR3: TGTGCCAGCAGCCAACCCCAGGGACTAGCGGACACCTACGAGCAGTACTTC. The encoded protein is CASSQPQGLADTYEQYF.

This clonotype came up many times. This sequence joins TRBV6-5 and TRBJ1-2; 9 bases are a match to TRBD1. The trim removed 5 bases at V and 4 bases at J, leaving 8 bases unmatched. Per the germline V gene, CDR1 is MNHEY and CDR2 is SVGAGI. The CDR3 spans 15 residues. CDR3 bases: TGTGCCAGCAGTCCTCTTGGGGACAGGGCCTATGGCTACACCTTC. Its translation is CASSPLGDRAYGYTF.

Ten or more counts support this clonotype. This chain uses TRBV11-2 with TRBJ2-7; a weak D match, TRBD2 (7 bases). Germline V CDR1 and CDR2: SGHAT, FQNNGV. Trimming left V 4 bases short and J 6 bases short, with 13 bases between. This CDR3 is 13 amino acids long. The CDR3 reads CASSSAGAGEQYF. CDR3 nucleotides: TGTGCCAGCAGCTCCGCGGGGGCGGGCGAGCAGTACTTC.

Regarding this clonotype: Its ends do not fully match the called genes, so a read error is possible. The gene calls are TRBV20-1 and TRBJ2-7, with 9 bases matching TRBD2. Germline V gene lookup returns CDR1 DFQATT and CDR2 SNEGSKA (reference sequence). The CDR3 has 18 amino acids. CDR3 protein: CSARDQSGLAGDRYERYF. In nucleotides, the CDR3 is TGCAGTGCTAGAGATCAGTCGGGACTAGCAGGAGATAGATACGAGCGGTACTTC.

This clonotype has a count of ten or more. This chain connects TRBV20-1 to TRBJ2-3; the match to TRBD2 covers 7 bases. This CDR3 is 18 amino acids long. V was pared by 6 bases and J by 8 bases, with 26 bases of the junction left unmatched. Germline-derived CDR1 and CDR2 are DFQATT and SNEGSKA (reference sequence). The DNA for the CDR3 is TGCAGTGCGCCTCCCGGCGGGGGATTTTGGGCGAATGGGGGTACGCAGTATTTT. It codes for CSAPPGGGFWANGGTQYF.

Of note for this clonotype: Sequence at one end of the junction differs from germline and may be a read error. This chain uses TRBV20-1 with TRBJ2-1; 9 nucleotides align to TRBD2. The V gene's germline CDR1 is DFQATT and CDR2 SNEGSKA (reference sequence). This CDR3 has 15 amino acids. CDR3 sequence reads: CSAINSGSPYNERFF. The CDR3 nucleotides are TGCAGTGCAATCAATAGCGGGAGCCCCTACAATGAGCGGTTCTTC.

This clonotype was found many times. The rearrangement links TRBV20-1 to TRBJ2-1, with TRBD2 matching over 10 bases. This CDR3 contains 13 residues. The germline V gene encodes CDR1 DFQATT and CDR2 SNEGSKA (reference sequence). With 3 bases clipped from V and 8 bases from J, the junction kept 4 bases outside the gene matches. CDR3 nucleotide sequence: TGCAGTGCTAGTTTACTAGCGGGATATGAGCAGTTCTTC. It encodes CSASLLAGYEQFF.

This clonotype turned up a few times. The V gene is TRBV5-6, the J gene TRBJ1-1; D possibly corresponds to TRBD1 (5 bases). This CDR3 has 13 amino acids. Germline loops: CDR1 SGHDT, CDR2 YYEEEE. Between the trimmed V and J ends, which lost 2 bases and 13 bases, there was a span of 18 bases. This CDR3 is CASSFDEGTEVFF. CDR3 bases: TGTGCCAGCAGCTTCGACGAGGGGACTGAGGTTTTCTTT.

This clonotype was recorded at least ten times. DNA for the CDR3: TGCAGTGCCTGGGACAGGGGTAATTCACCCCTCCACTTT. It specifies CSAWDRGNSPLHF. This chain links TRBV20-1 with TRBJ1-6; TRBD1 agrees at 10 bases. This CDR3 region has 13 residues. The V and J ends lost 6 bases and 6 bases, in that order; junction bases with no gene match: 2. Per germline, CDR1 DFQATT and CDR2 SNEGSKA (reference sequence).

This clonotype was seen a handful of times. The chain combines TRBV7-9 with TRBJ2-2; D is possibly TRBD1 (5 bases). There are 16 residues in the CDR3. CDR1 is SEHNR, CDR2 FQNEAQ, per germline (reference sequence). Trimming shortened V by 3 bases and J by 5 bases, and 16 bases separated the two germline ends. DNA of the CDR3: TGTGCCAGCAGCTTTCAGGGTATGACCATGACCGGGGAGCTGTTTTTT. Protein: CASSFQGMTMTGELFF.

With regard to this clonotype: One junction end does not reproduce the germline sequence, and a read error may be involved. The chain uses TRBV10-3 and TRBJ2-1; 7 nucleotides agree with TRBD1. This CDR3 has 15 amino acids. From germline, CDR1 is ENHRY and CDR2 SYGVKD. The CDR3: CAISRTGQRYDDQFF. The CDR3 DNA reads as TGTGCCATCAGCCGGACAGGACAGCGGTACGATGACCAGTTCTTC.

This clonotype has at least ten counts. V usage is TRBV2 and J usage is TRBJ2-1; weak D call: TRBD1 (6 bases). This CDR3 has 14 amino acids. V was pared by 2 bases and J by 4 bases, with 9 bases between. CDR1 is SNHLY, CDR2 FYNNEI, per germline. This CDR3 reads CASSELGGYNEQFF. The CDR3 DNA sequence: TGTGCCAGCAGTGAACTAGGGGGTTACAATGAGCAGTTCTTC.

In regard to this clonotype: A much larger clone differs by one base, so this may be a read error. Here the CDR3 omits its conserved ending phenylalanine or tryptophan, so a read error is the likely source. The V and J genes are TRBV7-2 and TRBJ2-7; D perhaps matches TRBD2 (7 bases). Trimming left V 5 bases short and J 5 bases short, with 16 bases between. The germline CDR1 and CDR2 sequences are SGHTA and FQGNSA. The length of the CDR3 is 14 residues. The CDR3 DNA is TGTGCCAGCAGCCCGAGGGGGGGAGGGCACGAGCAGTACCTC. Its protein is CASSPRGGGHEQYL.

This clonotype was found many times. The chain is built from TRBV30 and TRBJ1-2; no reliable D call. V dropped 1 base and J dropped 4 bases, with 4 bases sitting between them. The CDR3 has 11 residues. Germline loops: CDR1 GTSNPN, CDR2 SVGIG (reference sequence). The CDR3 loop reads CAWSEAYGYTF. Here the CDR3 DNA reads TGTGCCTGGAGTGAAGCCTATGGCTACACCTTC.

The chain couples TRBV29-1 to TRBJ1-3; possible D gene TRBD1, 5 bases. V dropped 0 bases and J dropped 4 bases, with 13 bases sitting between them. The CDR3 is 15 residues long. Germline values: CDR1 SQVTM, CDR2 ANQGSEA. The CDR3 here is CSVEEGGAAGNTIYF. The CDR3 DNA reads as TGCAGCGTTGAAGAGGGAGGGGCGGCGGGAAACACCATATATTTT. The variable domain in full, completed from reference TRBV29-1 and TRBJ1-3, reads SAVISQKPSRDICQRGTSLTIQCQVDSQVTMMFWYRQQPGQSLTLIATANQGSEATYESGFVIDKFPISRPNLTFSTLTVSNMSPEDSSIYLCSVEEGGAAGNTIYFGEGSWLTVV.

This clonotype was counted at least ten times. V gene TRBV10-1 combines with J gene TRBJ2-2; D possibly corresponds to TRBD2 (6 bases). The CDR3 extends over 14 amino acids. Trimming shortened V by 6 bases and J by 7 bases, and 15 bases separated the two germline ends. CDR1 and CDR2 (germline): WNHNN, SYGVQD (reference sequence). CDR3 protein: CASREASVSGELFF. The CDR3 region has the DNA TGCGCCAGCAGGGAGGCTAGCGTGAGCGGGGAGCTGTTTTTT.

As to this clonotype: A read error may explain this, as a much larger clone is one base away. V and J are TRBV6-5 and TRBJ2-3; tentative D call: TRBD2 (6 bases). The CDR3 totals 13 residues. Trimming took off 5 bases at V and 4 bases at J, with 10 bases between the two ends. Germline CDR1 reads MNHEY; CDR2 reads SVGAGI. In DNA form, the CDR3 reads TGTGCCAGCAGTCCCAGGGACTCAGATACGCAGTATTTT. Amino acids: CASSPRDSDTQYF.

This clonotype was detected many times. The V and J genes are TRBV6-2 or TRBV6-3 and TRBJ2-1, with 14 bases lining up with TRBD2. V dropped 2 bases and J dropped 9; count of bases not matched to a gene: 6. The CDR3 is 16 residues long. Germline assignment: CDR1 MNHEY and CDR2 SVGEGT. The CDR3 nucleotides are TGTGCCAGCAGTTACGCGGGGACTAGCGGGAGATCTGAGCAGTTCTTC. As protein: CASSYAGTSGRSEQFF.

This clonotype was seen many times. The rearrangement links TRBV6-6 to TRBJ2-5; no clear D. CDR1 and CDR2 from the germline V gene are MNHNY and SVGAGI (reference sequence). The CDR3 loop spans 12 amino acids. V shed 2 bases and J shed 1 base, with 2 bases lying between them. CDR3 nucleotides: TGTGCCAGCAGTTACACCCAAGAGACCCAGTACTTC. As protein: CASSYTQETQYF.

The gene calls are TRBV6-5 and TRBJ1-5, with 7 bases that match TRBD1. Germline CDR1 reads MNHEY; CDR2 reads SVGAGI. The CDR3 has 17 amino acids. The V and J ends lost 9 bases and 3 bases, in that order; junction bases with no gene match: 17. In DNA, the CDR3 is TGTGCCAGGAAGTCATCCAGATTAACAGGGGTCAATCAGCCCCAGCATTTT. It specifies CARKSSRLTGVNQPQHF.

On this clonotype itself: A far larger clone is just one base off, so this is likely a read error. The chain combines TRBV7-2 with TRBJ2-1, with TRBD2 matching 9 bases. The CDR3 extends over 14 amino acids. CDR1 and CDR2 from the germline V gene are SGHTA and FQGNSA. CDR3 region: CASSPGAGGYEQLF. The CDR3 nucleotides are TGTGCCAGCAGCCCAGGAGCGGGGGGCTATGAGCAGCTCTTC.

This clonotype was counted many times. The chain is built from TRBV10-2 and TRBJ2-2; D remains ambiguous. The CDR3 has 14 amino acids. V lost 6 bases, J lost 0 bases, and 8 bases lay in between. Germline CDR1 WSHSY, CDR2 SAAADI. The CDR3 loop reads CASRKDPNTGELFF. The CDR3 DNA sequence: TGCGCCAGCAGAAAAGATCCGAACACCGGGGAGCTGTTTTTT.

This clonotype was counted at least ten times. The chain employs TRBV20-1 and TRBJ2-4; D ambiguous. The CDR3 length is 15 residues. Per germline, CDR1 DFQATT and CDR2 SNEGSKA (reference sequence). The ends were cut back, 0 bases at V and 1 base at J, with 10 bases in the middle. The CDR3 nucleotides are TGCAGTGCTAGAGATCTCAGCAGGGCCAAAAACATTCAGTACTTC. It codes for CSARDLSRAKNIQYF.

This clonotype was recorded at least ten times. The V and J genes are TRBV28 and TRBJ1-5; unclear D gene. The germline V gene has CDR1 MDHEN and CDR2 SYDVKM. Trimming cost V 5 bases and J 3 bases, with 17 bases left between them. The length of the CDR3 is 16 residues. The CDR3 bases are TGTGCCAGCAGTGGGAACGTCCGGGCTTACAATCAGCCCCAGCATTTT. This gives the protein CASSGNVRAYNQPQHF.

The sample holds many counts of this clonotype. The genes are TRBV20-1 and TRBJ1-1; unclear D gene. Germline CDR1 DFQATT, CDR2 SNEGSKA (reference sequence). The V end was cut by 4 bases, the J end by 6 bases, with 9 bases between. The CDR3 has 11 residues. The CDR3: CSANISPEAFF. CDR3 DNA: TGCAGTGCTAATATTAGCCCTGAAGCTTTCTTT.

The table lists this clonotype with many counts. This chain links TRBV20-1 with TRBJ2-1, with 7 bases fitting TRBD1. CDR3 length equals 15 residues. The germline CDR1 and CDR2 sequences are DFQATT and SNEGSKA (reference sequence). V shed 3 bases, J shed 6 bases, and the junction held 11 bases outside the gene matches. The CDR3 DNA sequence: TGCAGTGCTAGGACAGGGAGAACTCTTTCCAATGAGCAGTTCTTC. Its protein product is CSARTGRTLSNEQFF.

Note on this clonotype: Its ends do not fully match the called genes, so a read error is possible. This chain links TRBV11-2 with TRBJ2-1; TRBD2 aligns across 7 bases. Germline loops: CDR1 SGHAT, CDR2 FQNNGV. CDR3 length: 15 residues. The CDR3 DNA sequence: TGTGCCAGCAGCTTAGTGTGGACTAGTTCCAATGGGCAGTTCTTC. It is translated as CASSLVWTSSNGQFF.

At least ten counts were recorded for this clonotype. CDR3 DNA: TGTGCCAGCACCCGGATTCGAAATGAAAAACTGTTTTTT. Translation: CASTRIRNEKLFF. The V and J genes are TRBV6-1 and TRBJ1-4; D remains ambiguous. The V end lost 7 bases, the J end lost 5 bases, and 11 bases lay between the germline ends. There are 13 residues in the CDR3. Germline assignment: CDR1 MNHNS and CDR2 SASEGT.

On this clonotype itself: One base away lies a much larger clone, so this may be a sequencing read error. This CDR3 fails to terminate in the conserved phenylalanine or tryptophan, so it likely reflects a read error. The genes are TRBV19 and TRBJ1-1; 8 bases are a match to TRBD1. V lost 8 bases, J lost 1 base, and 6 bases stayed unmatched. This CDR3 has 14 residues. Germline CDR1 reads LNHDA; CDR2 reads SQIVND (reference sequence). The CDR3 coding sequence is TGTGCCAGTTATAGACAGGGGACGAACACTGAAGCTTTCTAT. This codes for CASYRQGTNTEAFY.

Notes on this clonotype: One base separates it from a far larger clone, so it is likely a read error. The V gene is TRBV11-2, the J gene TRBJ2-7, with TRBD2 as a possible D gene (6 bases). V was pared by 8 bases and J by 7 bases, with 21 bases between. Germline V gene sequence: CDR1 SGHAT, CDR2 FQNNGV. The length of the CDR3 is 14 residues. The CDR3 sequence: CASGRAGFYNEQYF. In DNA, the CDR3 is TGTGCCAGCGGGCGAGCGGGTTTCTACAATGAGCAGTACTTC.